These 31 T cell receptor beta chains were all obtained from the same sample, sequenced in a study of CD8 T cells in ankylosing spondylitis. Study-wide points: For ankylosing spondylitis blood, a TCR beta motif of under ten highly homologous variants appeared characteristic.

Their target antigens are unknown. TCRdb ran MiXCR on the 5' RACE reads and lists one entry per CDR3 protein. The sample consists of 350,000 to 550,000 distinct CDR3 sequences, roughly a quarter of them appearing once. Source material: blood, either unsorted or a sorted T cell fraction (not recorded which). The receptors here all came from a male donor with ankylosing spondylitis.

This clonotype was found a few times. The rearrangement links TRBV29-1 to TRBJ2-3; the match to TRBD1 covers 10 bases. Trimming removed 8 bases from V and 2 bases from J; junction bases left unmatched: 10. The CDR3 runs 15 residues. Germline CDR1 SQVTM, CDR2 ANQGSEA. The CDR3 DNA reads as TGCAGCCATCGACAGGGGGCGGATATCACAGATACGCAGTATTTT. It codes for CSHRQGADITDTQYF.

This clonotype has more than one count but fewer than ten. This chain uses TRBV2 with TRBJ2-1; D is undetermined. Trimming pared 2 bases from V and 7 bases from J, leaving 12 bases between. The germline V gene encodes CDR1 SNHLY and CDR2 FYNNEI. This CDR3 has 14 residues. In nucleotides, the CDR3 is TGTGCCAGCAGTGAACGGGCGCTAAGGAATGAGCAGTTCTTC. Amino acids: CASSERALRNEQFF.

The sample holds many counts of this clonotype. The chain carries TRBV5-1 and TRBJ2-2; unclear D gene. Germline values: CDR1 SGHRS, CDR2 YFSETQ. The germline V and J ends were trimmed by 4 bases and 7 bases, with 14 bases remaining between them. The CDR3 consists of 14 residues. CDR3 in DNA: TGCGCCAGCAGCCAAGCCCCGAGCAGCGGGGAGCTGTTTTTT. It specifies CASSQAPSSGELFF.

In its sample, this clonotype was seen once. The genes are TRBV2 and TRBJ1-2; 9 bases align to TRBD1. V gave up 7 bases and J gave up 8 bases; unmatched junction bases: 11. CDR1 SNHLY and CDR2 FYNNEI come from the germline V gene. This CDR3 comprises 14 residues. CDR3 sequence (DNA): TGTGCCAGCATTGAGGACAGGGGCCAGATGGGCTACACCTTC. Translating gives CASIEDRGQMGYTF.

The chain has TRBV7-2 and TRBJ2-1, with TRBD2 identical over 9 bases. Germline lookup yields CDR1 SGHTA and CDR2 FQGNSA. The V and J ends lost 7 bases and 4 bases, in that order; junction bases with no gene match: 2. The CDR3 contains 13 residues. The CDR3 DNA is TGTGCCAGCAATCTAGCGGGGTACAATGAGCAGTTCTTC. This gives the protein CASNLAGYNEQFF. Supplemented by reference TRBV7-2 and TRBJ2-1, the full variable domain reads GAGVSQSPSNKVTEKGKDVELRCDPISGHTALYWYRQSLGQGLEFLIYFQGNSAPDKSGLPSDRFSAERTGGSVSTLTIQRTQQEDSAVYLCASNLAGYNEQFFGPGTRLTVL.

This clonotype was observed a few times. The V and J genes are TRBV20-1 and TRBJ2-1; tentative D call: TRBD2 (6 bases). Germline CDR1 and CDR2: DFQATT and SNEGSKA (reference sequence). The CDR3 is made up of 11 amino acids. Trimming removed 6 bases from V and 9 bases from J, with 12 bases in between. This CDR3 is CSALRESEQFF. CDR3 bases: TGCAGTGCCTTGCGGGAAAGTGAGCAGTTCTTC.

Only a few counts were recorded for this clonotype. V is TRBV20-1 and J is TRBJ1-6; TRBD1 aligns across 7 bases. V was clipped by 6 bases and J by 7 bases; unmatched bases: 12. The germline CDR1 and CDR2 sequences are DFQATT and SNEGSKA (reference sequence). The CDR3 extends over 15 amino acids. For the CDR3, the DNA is TGCAGTGCAAAGCCAGGGGGATGGCAGAATTCACCCCTCCACTTT. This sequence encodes CSAKPGGWQNSPLHF.

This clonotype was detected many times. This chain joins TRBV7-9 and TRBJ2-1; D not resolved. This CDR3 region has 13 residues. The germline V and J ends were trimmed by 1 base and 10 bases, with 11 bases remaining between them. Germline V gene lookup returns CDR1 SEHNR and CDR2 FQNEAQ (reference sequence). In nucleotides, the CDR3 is TGTGCCAGCAGCTTAGGGAGTCCCGGGGAGCAGTTCTTC. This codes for CASSLGSPGEQFF.

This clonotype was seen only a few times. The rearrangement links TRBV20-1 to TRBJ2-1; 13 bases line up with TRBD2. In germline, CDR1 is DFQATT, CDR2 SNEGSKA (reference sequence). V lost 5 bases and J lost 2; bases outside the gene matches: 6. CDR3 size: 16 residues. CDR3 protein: CSAARTSGRTYNEQFF. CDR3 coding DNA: TGCAGTGCTGCCCGGACTAGCGGGAGAACCTACAATGAGCAGTTCTTC.

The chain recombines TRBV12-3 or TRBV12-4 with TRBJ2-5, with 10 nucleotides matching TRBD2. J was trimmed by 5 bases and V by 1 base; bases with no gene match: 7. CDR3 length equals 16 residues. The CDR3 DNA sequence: TGTGCCAGCAGTTTAGGGCTAGCGGGAGTCGATGAGACCCAGTACTTC. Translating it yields CASSLGLAGVDETQYF.

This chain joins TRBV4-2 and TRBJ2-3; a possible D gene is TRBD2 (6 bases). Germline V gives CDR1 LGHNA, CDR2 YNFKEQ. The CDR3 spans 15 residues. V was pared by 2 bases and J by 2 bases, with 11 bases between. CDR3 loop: CASSQRGLFTDTQYF. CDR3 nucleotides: TGTGCCAGCAGCCAACGGGGACTTTTCACAGATACGCAGTATTTT.

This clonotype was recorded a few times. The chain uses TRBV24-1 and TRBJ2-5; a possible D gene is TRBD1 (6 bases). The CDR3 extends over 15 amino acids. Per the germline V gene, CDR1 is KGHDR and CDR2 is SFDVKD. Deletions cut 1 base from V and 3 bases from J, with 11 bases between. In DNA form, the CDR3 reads TGTGCCACCAGTGATTTAGGGACACCCGAAGAGACCCAGTACTTC. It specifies CATSDLGTPEETQYF.

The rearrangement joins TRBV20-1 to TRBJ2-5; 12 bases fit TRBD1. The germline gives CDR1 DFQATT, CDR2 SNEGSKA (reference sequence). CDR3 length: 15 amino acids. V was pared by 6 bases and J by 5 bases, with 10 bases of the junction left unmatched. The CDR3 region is CSANDGDRGLETQYF. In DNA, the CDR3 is TGCAGTGCCAACGATGGGGACAGGGGGCTGGAGACCCAGTACTTC.

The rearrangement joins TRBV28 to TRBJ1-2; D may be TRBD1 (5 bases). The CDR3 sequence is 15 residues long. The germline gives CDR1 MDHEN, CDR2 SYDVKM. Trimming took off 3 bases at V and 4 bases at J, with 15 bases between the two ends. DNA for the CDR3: TGTGCCAGCAGTTTGACCGGGACCGAGCTCTATGGCTACACCTTC. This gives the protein CASSLTGTELYGYTF.

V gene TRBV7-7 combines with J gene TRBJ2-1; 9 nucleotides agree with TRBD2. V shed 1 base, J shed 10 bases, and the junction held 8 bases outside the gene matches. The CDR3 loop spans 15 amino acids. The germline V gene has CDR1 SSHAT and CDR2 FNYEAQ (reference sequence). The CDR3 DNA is TGTGCCAGCAGCTTAGGACTAGCGGTGAGAGAAGAGCAGTTCTTC. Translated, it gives CASSLGLAVREEQFF. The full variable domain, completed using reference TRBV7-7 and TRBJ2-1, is GAGVSQSPRYKVTKRGQDVTLRCDPISSHATLYWYQQALGQGPEFLTYFNYEAQPDKSGLPSDRFSAERPEGSISTLTIQRTEQRDSAMYRCASSLGLAVREEQFFGPGTRLTVL.

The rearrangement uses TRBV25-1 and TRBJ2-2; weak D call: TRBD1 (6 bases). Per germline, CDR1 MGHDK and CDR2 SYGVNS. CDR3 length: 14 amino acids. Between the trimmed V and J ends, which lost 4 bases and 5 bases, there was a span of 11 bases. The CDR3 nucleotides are TGTGCCAGCAGTGTCACAGGGTGGACCGGGGAGCTGTTTTTT. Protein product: CASSVTGWTGELFF.

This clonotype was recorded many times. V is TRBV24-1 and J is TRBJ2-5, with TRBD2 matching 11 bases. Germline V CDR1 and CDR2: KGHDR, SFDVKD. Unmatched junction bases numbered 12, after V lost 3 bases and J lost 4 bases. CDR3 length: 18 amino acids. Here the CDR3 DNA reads TGTGCCACCAGTGATACTAGCGGGAGCCCCATCATTAGAGAGACCCAGTACTTC. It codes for CATSDTSGSPIIRETQYF.

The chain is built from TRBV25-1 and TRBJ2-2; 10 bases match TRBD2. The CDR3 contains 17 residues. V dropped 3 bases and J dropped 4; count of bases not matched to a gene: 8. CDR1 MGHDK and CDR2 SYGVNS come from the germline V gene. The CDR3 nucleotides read TGTGCCAGCAGTGAGTTGGGGCTAGCGGGAGCCACCGGGGAGCTGTTTTTT. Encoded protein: CASSELGLAGATGELFF.

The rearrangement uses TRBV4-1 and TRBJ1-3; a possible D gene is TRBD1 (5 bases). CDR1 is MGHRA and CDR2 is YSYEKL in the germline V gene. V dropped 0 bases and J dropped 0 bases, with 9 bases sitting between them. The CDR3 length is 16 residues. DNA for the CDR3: TGCGCCAGCAGCCAAGATCAAGGGGACTCTGGAAACACCATATATTTT. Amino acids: CASSQDQGDSGNTIYF.

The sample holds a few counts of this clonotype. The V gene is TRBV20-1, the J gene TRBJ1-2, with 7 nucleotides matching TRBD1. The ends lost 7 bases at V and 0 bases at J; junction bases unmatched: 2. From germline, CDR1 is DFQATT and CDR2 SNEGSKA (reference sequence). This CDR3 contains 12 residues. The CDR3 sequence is CSVTGANYGYTF. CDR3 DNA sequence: TGCAGTGTCACAGGGGCTAACTATGGCTACACCTTC.

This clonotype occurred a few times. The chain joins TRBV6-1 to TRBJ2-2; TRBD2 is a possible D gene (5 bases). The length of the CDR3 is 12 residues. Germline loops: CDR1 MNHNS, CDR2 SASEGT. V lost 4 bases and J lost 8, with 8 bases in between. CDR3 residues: CASSVGEGELFF. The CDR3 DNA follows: TGTGCCAGCAGTGTCGGGGAAGGGGAGCTGTTTTTT.

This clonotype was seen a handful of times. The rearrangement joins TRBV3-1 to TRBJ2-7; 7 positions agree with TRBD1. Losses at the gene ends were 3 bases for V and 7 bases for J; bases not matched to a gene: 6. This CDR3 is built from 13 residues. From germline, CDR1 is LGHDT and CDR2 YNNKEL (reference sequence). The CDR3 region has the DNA TGTGCCAGCAGCCAGACAGGGAAAGGGGAGCAGTACGTC. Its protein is CASSQTGKGEQYV.

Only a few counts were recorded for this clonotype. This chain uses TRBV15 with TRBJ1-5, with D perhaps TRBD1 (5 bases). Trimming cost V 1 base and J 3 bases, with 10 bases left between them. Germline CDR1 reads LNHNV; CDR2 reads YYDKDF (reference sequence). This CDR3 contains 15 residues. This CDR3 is CATSRAGLINQPQHF. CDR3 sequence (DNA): TGTGCCACCAGCAGAGCGGGACTGATCAATCAGCCCCAGCATTTT. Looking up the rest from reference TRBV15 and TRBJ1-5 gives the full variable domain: DAMVIQNPRYQVTQFGKPVTLSCSQTLNHNVMYWYQQKSSQAPKLLFHYYDKDFNNEADTPDNFQSRRPNTSFCFLDIRSPGLGDTAMYLCATSRAGLINQPQHFGDGTRLSIL.

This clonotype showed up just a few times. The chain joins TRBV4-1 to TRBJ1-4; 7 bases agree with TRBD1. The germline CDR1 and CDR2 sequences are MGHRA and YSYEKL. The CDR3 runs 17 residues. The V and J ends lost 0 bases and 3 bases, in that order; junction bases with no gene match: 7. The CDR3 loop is CASSQDPSGGANEKLFF. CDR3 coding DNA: TGCGCCAGCAGCCAAGACCCCTCAGGGGGAGCTAATGAAAAACTGTTTTTT.

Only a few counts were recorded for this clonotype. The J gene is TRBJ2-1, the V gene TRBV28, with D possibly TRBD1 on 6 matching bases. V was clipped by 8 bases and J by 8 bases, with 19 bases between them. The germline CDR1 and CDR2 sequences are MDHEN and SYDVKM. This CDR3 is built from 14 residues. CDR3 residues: CASRGKGGIDEQFF. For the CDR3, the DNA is TGTGCCAGCCGAGGGAAAGGGGGAATTGATGAGCAGTTCTTC.

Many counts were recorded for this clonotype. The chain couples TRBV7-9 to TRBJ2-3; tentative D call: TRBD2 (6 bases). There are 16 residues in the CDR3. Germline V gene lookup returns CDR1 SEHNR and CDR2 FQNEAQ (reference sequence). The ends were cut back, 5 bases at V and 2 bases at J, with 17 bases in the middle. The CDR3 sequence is CASSRHSGTSTDTQYF. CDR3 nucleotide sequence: TGTGCCAGCAGCCGGCATAGCGGAACTTCCACAGATACGCAGTATTTT.

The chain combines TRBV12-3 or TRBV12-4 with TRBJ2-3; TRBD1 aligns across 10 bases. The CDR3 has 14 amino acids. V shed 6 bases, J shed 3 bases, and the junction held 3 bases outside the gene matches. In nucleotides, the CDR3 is TGTGCCAGCAGGCGGACAGGGGGAACAGATACGCAGTATTTT. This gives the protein CASRRTGGTDTQYF.

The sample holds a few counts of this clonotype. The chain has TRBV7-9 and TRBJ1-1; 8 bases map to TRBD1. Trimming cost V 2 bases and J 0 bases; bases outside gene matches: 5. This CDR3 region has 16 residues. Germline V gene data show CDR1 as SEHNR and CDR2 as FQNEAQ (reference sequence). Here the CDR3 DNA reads TGTGCCAGCAGCTTATCCGGGACAGGTATGAACACTGAAGCTTTCTTT. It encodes CASSLSGTGMNTEAFF.

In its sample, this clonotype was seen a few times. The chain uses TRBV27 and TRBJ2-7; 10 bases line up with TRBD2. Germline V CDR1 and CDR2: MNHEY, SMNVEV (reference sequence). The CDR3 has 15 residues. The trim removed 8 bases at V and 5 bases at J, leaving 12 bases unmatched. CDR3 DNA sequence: TGTGCCAGCCGTAAACTAGCGGGACCGCTAGACGAGCAGTACGTC. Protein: CASRKLAGPLDEQYV.

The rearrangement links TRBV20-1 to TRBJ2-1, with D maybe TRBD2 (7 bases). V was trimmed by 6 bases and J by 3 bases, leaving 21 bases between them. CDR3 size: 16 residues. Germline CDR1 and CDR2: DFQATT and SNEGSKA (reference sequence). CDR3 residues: CSASRGSGTNYNEQFF. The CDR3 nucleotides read TGCAGTGCCAGTAGGGGGAGCGGGACCAACTACAATGAGCAGTTCTTC.

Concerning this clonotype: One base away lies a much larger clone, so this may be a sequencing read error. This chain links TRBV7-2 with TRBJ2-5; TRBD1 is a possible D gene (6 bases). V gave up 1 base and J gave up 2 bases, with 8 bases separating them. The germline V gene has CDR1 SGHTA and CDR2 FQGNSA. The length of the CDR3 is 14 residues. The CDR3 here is CASSLERGQETQYF. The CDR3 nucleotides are TGTGCCAGCAGCTTAGAGAGGGGGCAAGAGACCCAGTACTTC.